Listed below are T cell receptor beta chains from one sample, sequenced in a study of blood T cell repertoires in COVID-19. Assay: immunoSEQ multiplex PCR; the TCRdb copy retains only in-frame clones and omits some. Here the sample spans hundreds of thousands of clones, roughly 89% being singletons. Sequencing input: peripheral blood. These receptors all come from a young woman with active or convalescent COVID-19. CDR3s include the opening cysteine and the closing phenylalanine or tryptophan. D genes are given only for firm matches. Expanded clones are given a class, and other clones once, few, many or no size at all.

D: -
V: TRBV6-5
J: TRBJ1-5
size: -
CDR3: CASRVNQGQPQHF
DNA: TGTGCCAGCAGGGTGAACCAGGGGCAGCCCCAGCATTTT

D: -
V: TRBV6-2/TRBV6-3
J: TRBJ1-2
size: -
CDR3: CASSYADYGYTF
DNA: TGTGCCAGCAGTTACGCGGACTATGGCTACACCTTC

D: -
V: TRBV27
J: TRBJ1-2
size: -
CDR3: CASSLAGVGGYTF
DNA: TGTGCCAGCAGTTTAGCAGGGGTTGGTGGCTACACCTTC

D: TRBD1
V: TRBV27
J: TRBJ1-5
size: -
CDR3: CASRGQGHGNQPQHF
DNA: TGTGCCAGCAGAGGACAGGGGCATGGCAATCAGCCCCAGCATTTT

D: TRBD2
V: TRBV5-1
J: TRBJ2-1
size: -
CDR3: CASSSAGVFPQRSSYNEQFF
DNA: TGCGCCAGCAGCTCAGCGGGGGTGTTTCCTCAAAGGAGCTCCTACAATGAGCAGTTCTTC

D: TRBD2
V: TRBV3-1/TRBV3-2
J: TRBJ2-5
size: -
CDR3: CASSPIDIAGTQETQYF
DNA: TGTGCCAGCAGCCCCATCGATATAGCGGGAACTCAAGAGACCCAGTACTTC

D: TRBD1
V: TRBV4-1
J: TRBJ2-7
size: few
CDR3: CASSPRQGKGYEQYF
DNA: TGCGCCAGCAGCCCTCGACAGGGGAAAGGGTACGAGCAGTACTTC

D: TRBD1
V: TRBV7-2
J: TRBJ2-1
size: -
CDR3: CASSFQQGSNEQFF
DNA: TGTGCCAGCAGCTTCCAACAGGGGAGCAATGAGCAGTTCTTC

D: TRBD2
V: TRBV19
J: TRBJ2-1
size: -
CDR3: CASSKVWLAGDNEQFF
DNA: TGTGCCAGTAGTAAGGTTTGGCTAGCGGGAGACAATGAGCAGTTCTTC

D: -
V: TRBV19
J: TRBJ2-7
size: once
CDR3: CASSISQMPYEQYF
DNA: TGTGCCAGTAGTATTTCACAGATGCCCTACGAGCAGTACTTC

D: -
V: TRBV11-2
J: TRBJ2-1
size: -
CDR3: CASSSSGGYNEQFF
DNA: TGTGCCAGCAGCTCCTCCGGGGGCTACAATGAGCAGTTCTTC

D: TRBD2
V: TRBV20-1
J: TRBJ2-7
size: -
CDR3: CSASGGNEQYF
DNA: TGCAGTGCTAGCGGGGGGAACGAGCAGTACTTC

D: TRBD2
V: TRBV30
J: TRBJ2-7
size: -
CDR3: CAWSGVSGRDYEQYF
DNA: TGTGCCTGGAGCGGGGTGAGCGGGAGAGACTACGAGCAGTACTTC

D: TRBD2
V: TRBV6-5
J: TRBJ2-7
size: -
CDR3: CASKRLAGDYEQYF
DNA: TGTGCCAGCAAAAGACTAGCGGGGGACTACGAGCAGTACTTC

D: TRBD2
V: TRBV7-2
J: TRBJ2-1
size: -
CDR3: CASSFDASGLDEQFF
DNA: TGTGCCAGCAGCTTCGATGCTAGCGGTTTGGATGAGCAGTTCTTC

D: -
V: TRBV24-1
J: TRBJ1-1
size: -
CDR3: CATRGAGGTEAFF
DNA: TGTGCCACCCGGGGAGCGGGGGGAACTGAAGCTTTCTTT

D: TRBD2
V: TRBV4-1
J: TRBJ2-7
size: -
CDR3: CASSRGLDDYEQYF
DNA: TGCGCCAGCAGCCGGGGACTAGACGACTACGAGCAGTACTTC

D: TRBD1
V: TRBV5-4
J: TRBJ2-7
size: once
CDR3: CASRRTGTAEQYF
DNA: TGTGCCAGCAGGAGGACAGGGACGGCAGAGCAGTACTTC